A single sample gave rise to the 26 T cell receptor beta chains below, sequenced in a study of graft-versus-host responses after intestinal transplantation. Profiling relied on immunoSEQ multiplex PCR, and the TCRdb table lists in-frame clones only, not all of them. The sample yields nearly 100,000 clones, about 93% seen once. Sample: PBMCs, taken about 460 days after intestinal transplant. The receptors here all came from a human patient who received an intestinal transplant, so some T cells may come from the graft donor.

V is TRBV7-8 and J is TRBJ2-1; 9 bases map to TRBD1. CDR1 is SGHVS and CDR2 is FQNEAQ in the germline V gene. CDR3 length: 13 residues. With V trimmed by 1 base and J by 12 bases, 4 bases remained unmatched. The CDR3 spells CASSLGSGQGQFF. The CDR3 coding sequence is TGTGCCAGCAGCTTAGGGTCGGGACAGGGGCAGTTCTTC. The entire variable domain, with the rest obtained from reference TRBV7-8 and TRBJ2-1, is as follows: GAGVSQSPRYKVAKRGQDVALRCDPISGHVSLFWYQQALGQGPEFLTYFQNEAQLDKSGLPSDRFFAERPEGSVSTLKIQRTQQEDSAVYLCASSLGSGQGQFFGPGTRLTVL.

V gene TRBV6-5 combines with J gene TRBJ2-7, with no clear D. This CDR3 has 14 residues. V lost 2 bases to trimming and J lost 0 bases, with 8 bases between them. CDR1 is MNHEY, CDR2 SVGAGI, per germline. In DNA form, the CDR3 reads TGTGCCAGCAGTTACGGCCAGGTCTCCTACGAGCAGTACTTC. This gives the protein CASSYGQVSYEQYF.

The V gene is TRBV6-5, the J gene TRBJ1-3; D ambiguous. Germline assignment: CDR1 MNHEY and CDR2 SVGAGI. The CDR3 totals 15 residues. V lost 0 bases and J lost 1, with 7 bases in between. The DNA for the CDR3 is TGTGCCAGCAGTTACTCCGCAGTTTCTGGAAACACCATATATTTT. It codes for CASSYSAVSGNTIYF.

CDR3 residues: CASKDRGPYEQYF. The CDR3 coding sequence is TGTGCCAGCAAGGACAGGGGGCCCTACGAGCAGTACTTC. V gene TRBV11-2 combines with J gene TRBJ2-7; 11 bases are shared with TRBD1. CDR1 and CDR2 (germline): SGHAT, FQNNGV. Trimming took 7 bases from V and 2 from J; bases not matched to a gene: 1. The CDR3 extends over 13 amino acids.

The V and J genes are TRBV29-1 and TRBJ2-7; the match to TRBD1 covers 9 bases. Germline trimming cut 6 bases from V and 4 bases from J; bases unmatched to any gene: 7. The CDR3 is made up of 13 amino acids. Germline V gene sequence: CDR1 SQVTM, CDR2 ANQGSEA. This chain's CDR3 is CSVMGQGAYEQYF. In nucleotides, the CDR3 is TGCAGCGTGATGGGACAGGGTGCGTACGAGCAGTACTTC.

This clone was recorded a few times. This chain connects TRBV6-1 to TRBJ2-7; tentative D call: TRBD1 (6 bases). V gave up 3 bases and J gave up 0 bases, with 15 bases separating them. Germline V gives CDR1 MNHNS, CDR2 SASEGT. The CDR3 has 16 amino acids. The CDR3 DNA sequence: TGTGCCAGCAGTGAGCCGACAGGAGGAAGCTCCTACGAGCAGTACTTC. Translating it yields CASSEPTGGSSYEQYF.

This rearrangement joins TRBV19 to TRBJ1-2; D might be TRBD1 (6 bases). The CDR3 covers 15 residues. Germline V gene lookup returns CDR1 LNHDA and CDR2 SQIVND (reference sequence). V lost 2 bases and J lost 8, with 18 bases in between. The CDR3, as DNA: TGTGCCAGTAGTATACTGGCAGGGGTAGGTTTCGGCTACACCTTC. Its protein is CASSILAGVGFGYTF.

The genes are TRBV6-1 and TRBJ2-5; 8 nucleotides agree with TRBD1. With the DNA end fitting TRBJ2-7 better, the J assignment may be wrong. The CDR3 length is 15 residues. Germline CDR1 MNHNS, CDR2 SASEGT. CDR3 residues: CASSEFGTGLYEQYF. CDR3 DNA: TGTGCCAGCAGTGAATTCGGGACAGGTCTCTACGAGCAGTACTTC.

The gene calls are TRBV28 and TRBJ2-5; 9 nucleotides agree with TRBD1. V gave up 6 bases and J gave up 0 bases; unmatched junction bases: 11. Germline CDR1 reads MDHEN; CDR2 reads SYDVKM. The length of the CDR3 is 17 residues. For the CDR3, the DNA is TGTGCCAGCAGCCCGGGACAGGGAAGGCCGTACCAAGAGACCCAGTACTTC. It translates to CASSPGQGRPYQETQYF.

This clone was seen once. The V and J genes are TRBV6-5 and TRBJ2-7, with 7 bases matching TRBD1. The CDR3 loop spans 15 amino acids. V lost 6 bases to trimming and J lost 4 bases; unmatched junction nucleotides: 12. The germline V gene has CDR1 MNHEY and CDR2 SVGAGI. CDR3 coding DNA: TGTGCCAGCAGAGAACAACCGGGACAGCTATACGAGCAGTACTTC. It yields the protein CASREQPGQLYEQYF.

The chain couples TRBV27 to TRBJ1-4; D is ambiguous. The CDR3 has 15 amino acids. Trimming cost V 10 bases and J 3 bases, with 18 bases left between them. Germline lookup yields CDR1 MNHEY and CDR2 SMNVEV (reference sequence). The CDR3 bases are TGTGCCACCTCAGGTTCGGGATGGGCTAATGAAAAACTGTTTTTT. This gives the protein CATSGSGWANEKLFF.

CDR3 sequence (DNA): TGTGCCAGCAGCGAAAACCGGGACAGTGCCCGTGGGGAGCTGTTTTTT. Protein: CASSENRDSARGELFF. The chain recombines TRBV9 with TRBJ2-2; 7 bases match TRBD1. V lost 3 bases, J lost 8 bases, and 13 bases stayed unmatched. There are 16 residues in the CDR3. CDR1 SGDLS and CDR2 YYNGEE come from the germline V gene.

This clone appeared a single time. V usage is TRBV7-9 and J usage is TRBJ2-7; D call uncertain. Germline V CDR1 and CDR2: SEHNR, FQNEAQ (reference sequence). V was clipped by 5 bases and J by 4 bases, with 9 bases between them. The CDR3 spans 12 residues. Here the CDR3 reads CASSPTGYEQYF. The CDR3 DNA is TGTGCCAGCAGCCCGACCGGATACGAGCAGTACTTC.

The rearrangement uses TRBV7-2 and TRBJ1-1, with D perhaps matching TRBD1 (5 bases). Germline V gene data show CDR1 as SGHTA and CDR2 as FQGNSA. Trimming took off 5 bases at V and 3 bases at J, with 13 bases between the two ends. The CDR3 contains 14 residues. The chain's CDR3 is CASSLGGADTEAFF. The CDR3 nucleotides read TGTGCCAGCAGCCTTGGAGGGGCGGACACTGAAGCTTTCTTT.

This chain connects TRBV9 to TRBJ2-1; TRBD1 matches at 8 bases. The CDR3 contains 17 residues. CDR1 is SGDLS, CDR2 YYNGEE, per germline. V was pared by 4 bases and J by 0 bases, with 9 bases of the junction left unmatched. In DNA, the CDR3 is TGTGCCAGCAGCCAGGACAGGGTCCTCCTCTCCTACAATGAGCAGTTCTTC. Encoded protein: CASSQDRVLLSYNEQFF.

CDR3 DNA: TGCGCCAGCAGCCAAGACCGGGGCATGAACACTGAAGCTTTCTTT. Amino acid sequence: CASSQDRGMNTEAFF. The chain joins TRBV4-1 to TRBJ1-1; D may be TRBD1 (5 bases). The CDR3 covers 15 residues. Trimming removed 0 bases from V and 0 bases from J, with 8 bases in between. Germline loops: CDR1 MGHRA, CDR2 YSYEKL.

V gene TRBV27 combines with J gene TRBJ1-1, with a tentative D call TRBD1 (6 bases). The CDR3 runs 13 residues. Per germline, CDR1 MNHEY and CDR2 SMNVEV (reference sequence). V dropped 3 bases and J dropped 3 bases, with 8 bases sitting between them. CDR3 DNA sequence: TGTGCCAGCAGTTTGAGGGGGTACACTGAAGCTTTCTTT. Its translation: CASSLRGYTEAFF.

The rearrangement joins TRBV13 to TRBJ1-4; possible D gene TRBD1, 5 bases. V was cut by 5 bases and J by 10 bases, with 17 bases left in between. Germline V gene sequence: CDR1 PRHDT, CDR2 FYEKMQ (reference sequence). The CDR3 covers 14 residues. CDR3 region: CASSPSIGAGKLFF. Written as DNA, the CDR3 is TGTGCCAGCAGCCCTAGCATTGGGGCTGGAAAACTGTTTTTT.

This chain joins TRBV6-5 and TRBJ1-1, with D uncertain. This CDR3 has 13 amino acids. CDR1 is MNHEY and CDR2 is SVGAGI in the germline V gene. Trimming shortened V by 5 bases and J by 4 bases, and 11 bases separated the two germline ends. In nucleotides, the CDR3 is TGTGCCAGCAGTATGGGTGTGGTCACTGAAGCTTTCTTT. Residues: CASSMGVVTEAFF.

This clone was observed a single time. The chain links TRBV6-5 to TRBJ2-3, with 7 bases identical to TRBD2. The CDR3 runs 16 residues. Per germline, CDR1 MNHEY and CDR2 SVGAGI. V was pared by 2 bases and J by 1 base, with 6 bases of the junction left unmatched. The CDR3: CASSYGGGPRTDTQYF. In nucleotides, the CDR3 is TGTGCCAGCAGTTACGGGGGGGGACCCCGCACAGATACGCAGTATTTT.

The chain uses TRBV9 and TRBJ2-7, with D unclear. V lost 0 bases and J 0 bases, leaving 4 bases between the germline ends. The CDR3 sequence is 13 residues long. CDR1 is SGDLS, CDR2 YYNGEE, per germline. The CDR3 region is CASSVGSSYEQYF. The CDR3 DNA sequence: TGTGCCAGCAGCGTAGGATCCTCCTACGAGCAGTACTTC.

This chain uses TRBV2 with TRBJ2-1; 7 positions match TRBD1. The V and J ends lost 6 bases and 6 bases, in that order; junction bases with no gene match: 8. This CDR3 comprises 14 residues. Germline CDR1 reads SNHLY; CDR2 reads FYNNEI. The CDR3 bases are TGTGCCAGCAGGAAACAGGGGAGTGTCAATGAGCAGTTCTTC. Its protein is CASRKQGSVNEQFF. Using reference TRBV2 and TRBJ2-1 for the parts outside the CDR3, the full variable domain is EPEVTQTPSHQVTQMGQEVILRCVPISNHLYFYWYRQILGQKVEFLVSFYNNEISEKSEIFDDQFSVERPDGSNFTLKIRSTKLEDSAMYFCASRKQGSVNEQFFGPGTRLTVL.

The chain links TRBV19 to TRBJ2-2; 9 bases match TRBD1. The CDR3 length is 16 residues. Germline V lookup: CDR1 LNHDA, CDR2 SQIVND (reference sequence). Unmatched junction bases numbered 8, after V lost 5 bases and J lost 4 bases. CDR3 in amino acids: CASSARTGDRTGELFF. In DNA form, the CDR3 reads TGTGCCAGTAGTGCCCGGACAGGGGATCGCACCGGGGAGCTGTTTTTT.

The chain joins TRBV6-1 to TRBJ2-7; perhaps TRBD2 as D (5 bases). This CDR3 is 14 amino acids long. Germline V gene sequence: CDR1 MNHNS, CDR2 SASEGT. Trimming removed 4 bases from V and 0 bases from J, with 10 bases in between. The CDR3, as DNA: TGTGCCAGCAGTGGTCCGGGGTACTCCTACGAGCAGTACTTC. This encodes CASSGPGYSYEQYF.

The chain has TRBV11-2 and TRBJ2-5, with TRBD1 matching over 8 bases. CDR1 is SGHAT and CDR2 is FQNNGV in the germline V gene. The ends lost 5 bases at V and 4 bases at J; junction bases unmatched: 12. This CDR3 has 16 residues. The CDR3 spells CASSTPRDRFIETQYF. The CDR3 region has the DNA TGTGCCAGCAGCACCCCGCGGGACAGGTTTATAGAGACCCAGTACTTC. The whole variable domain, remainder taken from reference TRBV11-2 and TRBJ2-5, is EAGVAQSPRYKIIEKRQSVAFWCNPISGHATLYWYQQILGQGPKLLIQFQNNGVVDDSQLPKDRFSAERLKGVDSTLKIQPAKLEDSAVYLCASSTPRDRFIETQYFGPGTRLLVL.

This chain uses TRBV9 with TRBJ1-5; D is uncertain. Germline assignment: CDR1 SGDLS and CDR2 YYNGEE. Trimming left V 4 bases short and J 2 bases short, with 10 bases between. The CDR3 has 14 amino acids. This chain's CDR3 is CASSPEWGNQPQHF. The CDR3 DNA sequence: TGTGCCAGCAGCCCGGAGTGGGGCAATCAGCCCCAGCATTTT. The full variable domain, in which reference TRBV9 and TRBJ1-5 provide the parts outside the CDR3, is DSGVTQTPKHLITATGQRVTLRCSPRSGDLSVYWYQQSLDQGLQFLIQYYNGEERAKGNILERFSAQQFPDLHSELNLSSLELGDSALYFCASSPEWGNQPQHFGDGTRLSIL.